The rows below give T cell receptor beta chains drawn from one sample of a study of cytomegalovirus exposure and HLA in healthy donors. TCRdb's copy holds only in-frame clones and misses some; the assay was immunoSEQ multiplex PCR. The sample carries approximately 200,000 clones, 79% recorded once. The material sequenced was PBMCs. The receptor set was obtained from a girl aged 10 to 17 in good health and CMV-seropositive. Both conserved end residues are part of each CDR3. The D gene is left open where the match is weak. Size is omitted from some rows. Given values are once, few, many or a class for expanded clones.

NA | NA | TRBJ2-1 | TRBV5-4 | TGTGCCAGCAGATCCGGGACCAGGGGCGATGAGCAGTTCTTC | CASRSGTRGDEQFF
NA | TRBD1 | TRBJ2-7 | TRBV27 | TGTGCCAGCAGCCGGAGCGGGACAGGGTCCTACGAGCAGTACTTC | CASSRSGTGSYEQYF
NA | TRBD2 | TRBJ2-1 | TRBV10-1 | TGCGCCAGCAGTGTCTCTCCTAGCGGCAACACTTACTACAATGAGCAGTTCTTC | CASSVSPSGNTYYNEQFF
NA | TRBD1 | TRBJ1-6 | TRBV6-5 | TGTGCCAGCAAGCCAGGGGGGTCCTATAATTCACCCCTCCACTTT | CASKPGGSYNSPLHF
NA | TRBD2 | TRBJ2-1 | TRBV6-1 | TGTGCCAGCAGTGCCCTAGCGGGGGCCTACAATGAGCAGTTCTTC | CASSALAGAYNEQFF
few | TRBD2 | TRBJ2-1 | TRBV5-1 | TGCGCCAGCAGCTCGGATTCTAGCGGGGGCAGGTATGAGCAGTTCTTC | CASSSDSSGGRYEQFF
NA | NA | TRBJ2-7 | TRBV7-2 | TGTGCCAGCGCCTTAGCGGCAGGGGCCTACGAGCAGTACTTC | CASALAAGAYEQYF
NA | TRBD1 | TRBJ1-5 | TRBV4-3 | TGCGCCAGCAGCCAAGAACCCCCAGGGACAGGGGTTCGGCCCCAGCATTTT | CASSQEPPGTGVRPQHF
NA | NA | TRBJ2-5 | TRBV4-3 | TGCGCCAGCAGCCAAGCGGGGGGCCTCTCGTACCAAGAGACCCAGTACTTC | CASSQAGGLSYQETQYF
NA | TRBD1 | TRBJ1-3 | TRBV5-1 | TGCGCCAGCAACCTCCAGGGGGCTTCAGGAAACACCATATATTTT | CASNLQGASGNTIYF
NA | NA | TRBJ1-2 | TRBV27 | TGTGCCAGCAGCTCCCGGGACACCCTCTTCATGACCTTC | CASSSRDTLFMTF
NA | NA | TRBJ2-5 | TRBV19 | TGTGCCAGTAGTATTAGCCGGGAGACCCAGTACTTC | CASSISRETQYF
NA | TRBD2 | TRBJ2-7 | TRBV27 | TGTGCCAGCAGTTTAAGGGGACTAGCGTTCTACGAGCAGTACTTC | CASSLRGLAFYEQYF
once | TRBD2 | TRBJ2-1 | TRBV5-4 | TGTGCCAGCAGCTCCCTAGCGGGGGGAACCTACAATGAGCAGTTCTTC | CASSSLAGGTYNEQFF
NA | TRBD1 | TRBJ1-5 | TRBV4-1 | TGCGCCAGCTCCCTACAGGGGGCGGGACAGCCCCAGCATTTT | CASSLQGAGQPQHF
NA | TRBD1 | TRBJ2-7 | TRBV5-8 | TGTGCCAGCAGCTCGAGAAGAGACAGGGACGAGCAGTACTTC | CASSSRRDRDEQYF
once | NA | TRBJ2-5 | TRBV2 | TGTGCCAGCTCCGGGGACCAAGAGACCCAGTACTTC | CASSGDQETQYF
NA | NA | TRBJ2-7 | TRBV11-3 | TGTGCCAGCAGCTTTAACCCAGTCTCCTACGAGCAGTACTTC | CASSFNPVSYEQYF
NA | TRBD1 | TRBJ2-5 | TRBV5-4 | TGTGCCAGCAGCTGGGACAGGGGACAAGAGACCCAGTACTTC | CASSWDRGQETQYF
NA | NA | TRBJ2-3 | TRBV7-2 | TGTGCCAGCAGCCCCGGGACTTTTAATAAAGGGGATACGCAGTATTTT | CASSPGTFNKGDTQYF
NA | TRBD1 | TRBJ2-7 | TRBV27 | TGTGCCAGGGTTAAGTTGGGACAGCCCGAGCAGTACTTC | CARVKLGQPEQYF
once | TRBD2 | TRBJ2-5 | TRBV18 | TGTGCCAGCTCACCGGGACTACAAGAGACCCAGTACTTC | CASSPGLQETQYF
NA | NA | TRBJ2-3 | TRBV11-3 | TGTGCCAGCAGCTTAGTGGGCTACGAAGGATCCGATACGCAGTATTTT | CASSLVGYEGSDTQYF
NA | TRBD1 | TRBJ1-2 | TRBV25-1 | TGTGCCAGCAGCCCACAGGGGAAGGGCTACACCTTC | CASSPQGKGYTF
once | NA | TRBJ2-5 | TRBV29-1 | TGCAGCGTTGAAGCGGGGGGCGGACCGAGTGGAAGTAGGACCCAGTACTTC | CSVEAGGGPSGSRTQYF
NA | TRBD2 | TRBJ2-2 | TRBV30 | TGTGCCTGGAGTGTTCAACTAGCGGGTTCCCCCGGGGAGCTGTTTTTT | CAWSVQLAGSPGELFF
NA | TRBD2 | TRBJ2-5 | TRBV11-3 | TGTGCCAGCAGCTTAGACGGGGGGAAGGAGGAGACCCAGTACTTC | CASSLDGGKEETQYF
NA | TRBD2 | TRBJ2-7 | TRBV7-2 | TGTGCCAGCAGCGCCGGACTAGCGGGGGGGCCGAAGTCCTACGAGCAGTACTTC | CASSAGLAGGPKSYEQYF
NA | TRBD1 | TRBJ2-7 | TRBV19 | TGTGCCAGTAGTTCTCGGGACAGGAAATCCAGCGAGCAGTACTTC | CASSSRDRKSSEQYF
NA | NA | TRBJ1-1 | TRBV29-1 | TGCAGCGGGCGGGGGACGGGGAAAAGGGGAGAAGCTTTCTTT | CSGRGTGKRGEAFF
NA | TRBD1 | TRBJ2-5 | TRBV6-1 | TGTGCCAGTCGTGAGGGGACAGGTATCTGGGAGACCCAGTACTTC | CASREGTGIWETQYF
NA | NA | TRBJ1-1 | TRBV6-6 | TGTGCCAGCAGTTACTTAGGGACGGGGGATGGTGAAGCTTTCTTT | CASSYLGTGDGEAFF
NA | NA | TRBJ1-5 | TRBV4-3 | TGCGCCAGCAGCCAAGATCCTCAAGGGGCAGGCAATCAGCCCCAGCATTTT | CASSQDPQGAGNQPQHF
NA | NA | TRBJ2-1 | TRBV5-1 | TGCGCCAGCAGCTTGGAAGGCTTTATGGGCCCCTACAATGAGCAGTTCTTC | CASSLEGFMGPYNEQFF
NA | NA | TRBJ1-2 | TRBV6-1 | TGTGCCAGCAGGGCGGATAACTATGGCTACACCTTC | CASRADNYGYTF
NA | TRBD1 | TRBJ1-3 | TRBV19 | TGTGCCAGTAGTGCTCGGACAGGAGGAAACACCATATATTTT | CASSARTGGNTIYF
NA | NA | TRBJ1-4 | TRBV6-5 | TGTGCCAGCAGTTACCGAGCTGCAACTAATGAAAAACTGTTTTTT | CASSYRAATNEKLFF
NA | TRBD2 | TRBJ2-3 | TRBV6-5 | TGTGCCAGCAAGCGGGGGGGCACAGATACGCAGTATTTT | CASKRGGTDTQYF
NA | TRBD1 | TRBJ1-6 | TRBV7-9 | TGTGCCAGCAGCGCCGACAGGGGCCCCAGCTCCTATAATTCACCCCTCCACTTT | CASSADRGPSSYNSPLHF
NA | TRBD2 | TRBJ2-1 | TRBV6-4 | TGTGCCAGCAGCCTTGCTAGCGGGGTAAACAATGAGCAGTTCTTC | CASSLASGVNNEQFF
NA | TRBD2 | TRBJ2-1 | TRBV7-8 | TGTGCCAGCAGCTTGGGGACTAGCGGGCGGTACAATGAGCAGTTCTTC | CASSLGTSGRYNEQFF
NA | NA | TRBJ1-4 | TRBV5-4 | TGTGCCAGCAGCCCGGACCCTCCCAGAGGGGAAAAACTGTTTTTT | CASSPDPPRGEKLFF
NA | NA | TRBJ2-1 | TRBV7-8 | TGTGCCAGCAGCCCACAGGGCGCCTACAATGAGCAGTTCTTC | CASSPQGAYNEQFF
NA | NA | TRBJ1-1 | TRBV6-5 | TGTGCCAGCAGGGCAGGGGCTGGCGGTGAAGCTTTCTTT | CASRAGAGGEAFF
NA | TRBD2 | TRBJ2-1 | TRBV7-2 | TGTGCCAGCAGCTTGCGGACTAGCGGGGGACATGAGCAGTTCTTC | CASSLRTSGGHEQFF
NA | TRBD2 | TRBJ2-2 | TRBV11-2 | TGTGCCAGCAGCTTCCCCAGCGGGGGGGCTTTGACCGGGGAGCTGTTTTTT | CASSFPSGGALTGELFF